This T cell receptor beta chain originates from a study of cytomegalovirus exposure and HLA in healthy donors. Findings and limits, study-wide: Confirmation in vitro established that three CMV-associated chains were specific for CMV antigens.

PCR amplification relied on 60 Vbeta primers (plus 13 Jbeta primers). The repertoire was sequenced with immunoSEQ multiplex PCR; TCRdb's copy has only in-frame clones and lacks some. The sample holds about 180,000 clones, about 80% seen once. The germline gives CDR1 SNHLY, CDR2 FYNNEI. The CDR3 consists of 14 residues. With 8 bases removed from V and 0 bases from J, the gap between germline ends came to 14 bases. As regards this clone: What it binds is not known.

V is TRBV2 and J is TRBJ2-7; D possibly corresponds to TRBD1 (5 bases). The sequence came from a man aged 35 to 55 in good health and CMV-seronegative. The material sequenced was PBMCs. The CDR3 bases are TGTGCCAGCGGGCGACAGCCAACCTCCTACGAGCAGTACTTC. As protein: CASGRQPTSYEQYF.